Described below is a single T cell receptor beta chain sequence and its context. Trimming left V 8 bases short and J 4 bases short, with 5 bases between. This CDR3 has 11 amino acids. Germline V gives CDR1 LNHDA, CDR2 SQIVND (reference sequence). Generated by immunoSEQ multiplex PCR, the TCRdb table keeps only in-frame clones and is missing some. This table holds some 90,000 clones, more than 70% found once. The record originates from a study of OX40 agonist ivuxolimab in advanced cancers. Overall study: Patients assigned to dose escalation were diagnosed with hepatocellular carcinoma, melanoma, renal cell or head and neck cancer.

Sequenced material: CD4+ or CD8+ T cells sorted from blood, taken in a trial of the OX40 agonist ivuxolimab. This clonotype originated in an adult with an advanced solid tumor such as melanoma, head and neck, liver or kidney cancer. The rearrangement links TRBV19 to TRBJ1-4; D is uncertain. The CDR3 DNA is TGTGCCAGTTTCTATAATGAAAAACTGTTTTTT. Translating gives CASFYNEKLFF. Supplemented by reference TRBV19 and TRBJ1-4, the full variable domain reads DGGITQSPKYLFRKEGQNVTLSCEQNLNHDAMYWYRQDPGQGLRLIYYSQIVNDFQKGDIAEGYSVSREKKESFPLTVTSAQKNPTAFYLCASFYNEKLFFGSGTQLSVL.